These 20 T cell receptor beta chains were all obtained from the same sample, sequenced in a study of cytomegalovirus exposure and HLA in healthy donors. A multiplex PCR was run with 60 Vbeta primers and 13 Jbeta primers. TCRdb's copy holds only in-frame clones and misses some; the assay was immunoSEQ multiplex PCR. The sample records some 130,000 clones, approximately 70% being singletons. The sample was PBMCs. These TCRs come from an older woman in good health and CMV-seropositive.

This clone was seen more than once but under ten times. V gene TRBV19 combines with J gene TRBJ1-2, with 7 nucleotides matching TRBD1. V shed 4 bases and J 3 bases; nucleotides not matched to a gene: 5. The CDR3 runs to 14 residues. Germline V gene lookup returns CDR1 LNHDA and CDR2 SQIVND (reference sequence). The CDR3 is CASSTDRDDYGYTF. The DNA for the CDR3 is TGTGCCAGTAGTACCGACAGGGATGACTATGGCTACACCTTC.

This rearrangement joins TRBV6-1 to TRBJ2-7; perhaps TRBD2 as D (5 bases). Trimming cost V 2 bases and J 0 bases, with 11 bases left between them. This CDR3 is built from 15 residues. Germline values: CDR1 MNHNS, CDR2 SASEGT. The CDR3 sequence: CASSEFGKSSYEQYF. The CDR3 DNA follows: TGTGCCAGCAGTGAATTCGGGAAGAGCTCCTACGAGCAGTACTTC.

The J gene is TRBJ2-7, the V gene TRBV6-6; D is uncertain. The CDR3 is made up of 15 amino acids. V was trimmed by 11 bases and J by 5 bases, leaving 25 bases between them. Germline CDR1 reads MNHNY; CDR2 reads SVGAGI (reference sequence). DNA for the CDR3: TGTGCCTGGCGGCTCAAGGAAGGTTTGCCCCACGAGCAGTACTTC. This gives the protein CAWRLKEGLPHEQYF.

The rearrangement joins TRBV9 to TRBJ1-1, with D possibly TRBD1 on 6 matching bases. Per the germline V gene, CDR1 is SGDLS and CDR2 is YYNGEE. The CDR3 has 13 residues. V shed 3 bases and J shed 6 bases, with 12 bases lying between them. The CDR3 sequence: CASSGDRFAEAFF. CDR3 DNA sequence: TGTGCCAGCAGCGGCGACAGGTTCGCTGAAGCTTTCTTT.

This rearrangement joins TRBV9 to TRBJ1-4, with D possibly TRBD1 on 6 matching bases. The CDR3 is 15 amino acids. V lost 4 bases, J lost 4 bases, and 14 bases lay in between. Germline assignment: CDR1 SGDLS and CDR2 YYNGEE. As DNA, the CDR3 is TGTGCCAGCAGCCCGCGGGGGCAGGTTAATGAAAAACTGTTTTTT. This translates into CASSPRGQVNEKLFF.

This clone was observed a few times. This chain uses TRBV5-6 with TRBJ2-2; 7 nucleotides align to TRBD1. The CDR3 is made up of 15 amino acids. CDR1 SGHDT and CDR2 YYEEEE come from the germline V gene. With 5 bases clipped from V and 3 bases from J, the junction kept 7 bases outside the gene matches. CDR3 DNA sequence: TGTGCCAGCAGTTTGACAGGGTTAGACACCGGGGAGCTGTTTTTT. It codes for CASSLTGLDTGELFF.

The gene calls are TRBV2 and TRBJ2-7, with TRBD2 as a possible D gene (5 bases). V was clipped by 7 bases and J by 6 bases, with 7 bases between them. There are 10 residues in the CDR3. Per the germline V gene, CDR1 is SNHLY and CDR2 is FYNNEI. CDR3 in DNA: TGTGCCAGCAAAAGCGGCGAGCAGTACTTC. Translating it yields CASKSGEQYF.

The chain links TRBV29-1 to TRBJ1-1; 7 positions match TRBD1. The CDR3 sequence is 14 residues long. Trimming took 6 bases from V and 4 from J; bases not matched to a gene: 11. In germline, CDR1 is SQVTM, CDR2 ANQGSEA. CDR3 region: CSVATGTDSTEAFF. CDR3 DNA: TGCAGCGTAGCAACCGGGACAGATAGCACTGAAGCTTTCTTT.

This clone has a single count. J is TRBJ1-2 and V is TRBV6-1; a possible D gene is TRBD1 (5 bases). This CDR3 is 15 amino acids long. Trimming cost V 0 bases and J 5 bases, with 13 bases left between them. Germline lookup yields CDR1 MNHNS and CDR2 SASEGT. The CDR3 DNA follows: TGTGCCAGCAGTGAAGCGGGGCTGAGACAGTATGGCTACACCTTC. Translated: CASSEAGLRQYGYTF.

CDR3 region: CASSLAAGNQPQHF. CDR3 in DNA: TGCGCCAGCAGCTTGGCGGCAGGGAATCAGCCCCAGCATTTT. The gene calls are TRBV5-1 and TRBJ1-5, with D possibly being TRBD1 (5 bases). CDR1 SGHRS and CDR2 YFSETQ come from the germline V gene. The CDR3 consists of 14 residues. The V and J ends lost 0 bases and 4 bases respectively, with 8 bases between them.

The chain joins TRBV19 to TRBJ1-5, with no clear D. The germline V and J ends were trimmed by 7 bases and 2 bases, with 15 bases remaining between them. The CDR3 totals 15 residues. CDR1 is LNHDA and CDR2 is SQIVND in the germline V gene (reference sequence). CDR3 amino acids: CASTPVQTRNQPQHF. The DNA of the CDR3 is TGTGCCAGTACCCCAGTTCAGACACGCAATCAGCCCCAGCATTTT.

This clone was picked up one time. In the same sample, other DNA sequences code for this CDR3. V usage is TRBV5-6 and J usage is TRBJ2-3, with 8 bases fitting TRBD1. There are 15 residues in the CDR3. Unmatched junction bases numbered 4, after V lost 4 bases and J lost 0 bases. The V gene's germline CDR1 is SGHDT and CDR2 YYEEEE. As DNA, the CDR3 is TGTGCCAGCAGCCCCACAGGGGGAAGCACAGATACGCAGTATTTT. Its protein is CASSPTGGSTDTQYF. Using reference TRBV5-6 and TRBJ2-3 for the parts outside the CDR3, the full variable domain is DAGVTQSPTHLIKTRGQQVTLRCSPKSGHDTVSWYQQALGQGPQFIFQYYEEEERQRGNFPDRFSGHQFPNYSSELNVNALLLGDSALYLCASSPTGGSTDTQYFGPGTRLTVL.

In its sample, this clone was seen a few times. DNA of the CDR3: TGCGCCAGCAGCGAGCTGGGGCTCGGTGAGCAGTACTTC. Its translation: CASSELGLGEQYF. The chain combines TRBV4-1 with TRBJ2-7, with a weak D call TRBD1 (5 bases). The CDR3 has 13 residues. Germline CDR1 and CDR2: MGHRA and YSYEKL. V lost 5 bases and J 7 bases, leaving 15 bases between the germline ends.

The chain links TRBV14 to TRBJ1-1; a possible D gene is TRBD1 (5 bases). Germline V lookup: CDR1 SGHDN, CDR2 FVKESK. With 1 base removed from V and 11 bases from J, the gap between germline ends came to 20 bases. This CDR3 region has 15 residues. Here the CDR3 reads CASSQGGRQPRGAFF. The CDR3 DNA is TGTGCCAGCAGCCAAGGAGGGAGGCAACCCCGGGGGGCTTTCTTT.

To note about this clone: At one boundary the junction diverges from the germline segment, which might be a read error. The CDR3: CASSTQPGLNNNEQFF. The CDR3 DNA reads as TGTGCTAGCAGCACTCAGCCGGGACTGAACAACAATGAGCAGTTCTTC. The chain couples TRBV7-7 to TRBJ2-1, with a tentative D call TRBD2 (6 bases). Per germline, CDR1 SSHAT and CDR2 FNYEAQ (reference sequence). The CDR3 is 16 residues long.

This clone was seen a single time. The J gene is TRBJ2-5, the V gene TRBV10-1; TRBD2 aligns across 9 bases. The V segment lost 6 bases and the J segment 1 base; nucleotides outside the gene matches: 3. The length of the CDR3 is 14 residues. The germline V gene encodes CDR1 WNHNN and CDR2 SYGVQD (reference sequence). The CDR3 DNA sequence: TGCGCCAGCAGCTCTAGCGGGGCCCAAGAGACCCAGTACTTC. Residues: CASSSSGAQETQYF.

This chain links TRBV5-6 with TRBJ2-2, with 9 bases fitting TRBD2. In germline, CDR1 is SGHDT, CDR2 YYEEEE. V shed 5 bases and J 7 bases; nucleotides not matched to a gene: 9. The CDR3 sequence is 15 residues long. CDR3 sequence: CASRRARGGIGELFF. For the CDR3, the DNA is TGTGCCAGCAGGAGAGCGCGGGGGGGAATCGGGGAGCTGTTTTTT. Based on the CDR3 plus reference TRBV5-6 and TRBJ2-2, the full variable domain is DAGVTQSPTHLIKTRGQQVTLRCSPKSGHDTVSWYQQALGQGPQFIFQYYEEEERQRGNFPDRFSGHQFPNYSSELNVNALLLGDSALYLCASRRARGGIGELFFGEGSRLTVL.

As regards this clone: The junction differs from germline at one of its ends, possibly a read error. The chain is built from TRBV5-1 and TRBJ2-6; 8 nucleotides match TRBD2. Germline CDR1 SGHRS, CDR2 YFSETQ. This CDR3 comprises 15 residues. CDR3 DNA sequence: TGCGCCAGCAGCTTGGGGCCGGGGGGGGCCAACGTCCTGGCTTTC. Amino acid sequence: CASSLGPGGANVLAF.

This clone was picked up a small number of times. The rearrangement joins TRBV10-1 to TRBJ1-5; D is unresolved. With 2 bases removed from V and 5 bases from J, the gap between germline ends came to 7 bases. The CDR3 sequence is 13 residues long. The germline gives CDR1 WNHNN, CDR2 SYGVQD (reference sequence). DNA of the CDR3: TGCGCCAGCAGTGAGGACACCGATCAGCCCCAGCATTTT. This encodes CASSEDTDQPQHF.

The chain carries TRBV2 and TRBJ2-1; 8 nucleotides align to TRBD1. The length of the CDR3 is 15 residues. Trimming removed 7 bases from V and 2 bases from J; junction bases left unmatched: 7. In germline, CDR1 is SNHLY, CDR2 FYNNEI. CDR3 DNA: TGTGCCAGCAACACACAGGGGGTAGCCTACAATGAGCAGTTCTTC. The encoded protein is CASNTQGVAYNEQFF. Combining the CDR3 with reference TRBV2 and TRBJ2-1 gives the whole variable domain EPEVTQTPSHQVTQMGQEVILRCVPISNHLYFYWYRQILGQKVEFLVSFYNNEISEKSEIFDDQFSVERPDGSNFTLKIRSTKLEDSAMYFCASNTQGVAYNEQFFGPGTRLTVL.